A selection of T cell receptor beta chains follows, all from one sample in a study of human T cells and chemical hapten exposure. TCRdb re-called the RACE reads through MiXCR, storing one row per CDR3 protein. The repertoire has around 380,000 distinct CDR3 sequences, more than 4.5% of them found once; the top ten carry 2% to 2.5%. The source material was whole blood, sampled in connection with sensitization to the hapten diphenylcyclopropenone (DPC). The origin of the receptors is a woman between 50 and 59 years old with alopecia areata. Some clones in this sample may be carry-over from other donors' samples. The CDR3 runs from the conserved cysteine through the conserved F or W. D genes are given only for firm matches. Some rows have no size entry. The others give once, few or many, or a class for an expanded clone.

cdr3_aa: CASSPVTEETQYF; cdr3_nt: TGCGCCAGCAGCCCGGTGACAGAAGAGACCCAGTACTTC; j_call: TRBJ2-5; clone_size: few; v_call: TRBV4-1; d_call: .
cdr3_aa: CASSPAGGRQSDTQYF; cdr3_nt: TGTGCCAGCAGTCCCGCCGGCGGGAGGCAATCAGATACGCAGTATTTT; j_call: TRBJ2-3; clone_size: many; v_call: TRBV6-2/TRBV6-3; d_call: TRBD2
cdr3_aa: CSARDKAAKRYGYTF; cdr3_nt: TGCAGTGCTAGAGATAAGGCAGCCAAGCGCTATGGCTACACCTTC; j_call: TRBJ1-2; clone_size: many; v_call: TRBV20-1; d_call: .
cdr3_aa: CASSQVGTGELFF; cdr3_nt: TGCGCCAGCAGCCAAGTGGGGACCGGGGAGCTGTTTTTT; j_call: TRBJ2-2; clone_size: many; v_call: TRBV4-1; d_call: .
cdr3_aa: CASSGPTYEQYF; cdr3_nt: TGCGCCAGCAGCGGACCTACCTACGAGCAGTACTTC; j_call: TRBJ2-7; clone_size: .; v_call: TRBV5-1; d_call: .
cdr3_aa: CASSPGGRVNTEAFF; cdr3_nt: TGTGCCAGCAGCCCTGGGGGCAGGGTGAACACTGAAGCTTTCTTT; j_call: TRBJ1-1; clone_size: few; v_call: TRBV7-2; d_call: .
cdr3_aa: CASSPGLANYEQYF; cdr3_nt: TGTGCCAGCAGCCCGGGACTAGCTAACTACGAGCAGTACTTC; j_call: TRBJ2-7; clone_size: many; v_call: TRBV4-2; d_call: TRBD2
cdr3_aa: CASSRFSGFSYEQYF; cdr3_nt: TGCGCCAGCAGCCGCTTTTCCGGGTTCTCCTACGAGCAGTACTTC; j_call: TRBJ2-7; clone_size: many; v_call: TRBV4-3; d_call: .
cdr3_aa: CSVDSGTSGAGELFF; cdr3_nt: TGCAGCGTTGACTCCGGGACTAGCGGCGCCGGGGAGCTGTTTTTT; j_call: TRBJ2-2; clone_size: many; v_call: TRBV29-1; d_call: TRBD2
cdr3_aa: CASSQDTGSYEQYF; cdr3_nt: TGCGCCAGCAGCCAAGACACAGGATCCTACGAGCAGTACTTC; j_call: TRBJ2-7; clone_size: many; v_call: TRBV4-3; d_call: .
cdr3_aa: CASSHSIGPSGANVLTF; cdr3_nt: TGTGCCAGCAGCCACAGCATAGGGCCCTCTGGGGCCAACGTCCTGACTTTC; j_call: TRBJ2-6; clone_size: many; v_call: TRBV5-6; d_call: .
cdr3_aa: CASSQFEGGEQFF; cdr3_nt: TGTGCCAGCAGCCAGTTTGAGGGGGGTGAGCAGTTCTTC; j_call: TRBJ2-1; clone_size: .; v_call: TRBV11-2; d_call: .
cdr3_aa: CAIRSAGLDRSSYEQYF; cdr3_nt: TGTGCCATCAGGTCCGCGGGATTGGACAGGAGCTCCTACGAGCAGTACTTC; j_call: TRBJ2-7; clone_size: many; v_call: TRBV10-3; d_call: .
cdr3_aa: CASSLGGVHTEAFF; cdr3_nt: TGTGCCAGCAGTTTAGGAGGGGTACACACTGAAGCTTTCTTT; j_call: TRBJ1-1; clone_size: many; v_call: TRBV27; d_call: .
cdr3_aa: CAWRTGDYGYTF; cdr3_nt: TGTGCCTGGAGGACAGGGGACTATGGCTACACCTTC; j_call: TRBJ1-2; clone_size: few; v_call: TRBV30; d_call: TRBD1
cdr3_aa: CASSRQYGEAFF; cdr3_nt: TGTGCCAGCTCACGACAGTACGGTGAAGCTTTCTTT; j_call: TRBJ1-1; clone_size: many; v_call: TRBV18; d_call: .
cdr3_aa: CASGTVDSWENIQYF; cdr3_nt: TGTGCCAGCGGCACAGTAGATTCGTGGGAAAACATTCAGTACTTC; j_call: TRBJ2-4; clone_size: few; v_call: TRBV6-6; d_call: .
cdr3_aa: CASSRGEHSSPLHF; cdr3_nt: TGTGCCAGCAGCCGAGGGGAGCATTCTTCACCCCTCCACTTT; j_call: TRBJ1-6; clone_size: .; v_call: TRBV3-1; d_call: .
cdr3_aa: CASSFGQGFTYGYTF; cdr3_nt: TGTGCCAGCAGTTTCGGACAGGGATTCACCTATGGCTACACCTTC; j_call: TRBJ1-2; clone_size: many; v_call: TRBV28; d_call: TRBD1
cdr3_aa: CASSFGRVTEQFF; cdr3_nt: TGTGCCAGCAGCTTCGGACGAGTAACGGAGCAGTTCTTC; j_call: TRBJ2-1; clone_size: .; v_call: TRBV7-7; d_call: .
cdr3_aa: CASSPRGLGTEAFF; cdr3_nt: TGTGCCAGCAGCCCCAGGGGGCTTGGAACTGAAGCTTTCTTT; j_call: TRBJ1-1; clone_size: many; v_call: TRBV21-1; d_call: .
cdr3_aa: CAISEYGTPHEQYF; cdr3_nt: TGTGCCATCAGTGAGTACGGGACCCCCCACGAGCAGTACTTC; j_call: TRBJ2-7; clone_size: .; v_call: TRBV10-3; d_call: .